These 21 T cell receptor beta chains share one sample of origin, sequenced in a study of blood T cell repertoires in COVID-19. The table came from immunoSEQ multiplex PCR; TCRdb's copy has only in-frame clones and leaves some out. This table holds 210,000 or so clones, 70% to 90% found once. The sample taken for sequencing was peripheral blood. Source of these receptors: a woman aged 35 to 49 with acute or convalescent COVID-19.

The chain uses TRBV7-3 and TRBJ2-1, with 11 bases fitting TRBD1. The CDR3 totals 16 residues. The germline V gene has CDR1 SGHTA and CDR2 FQGTGA. V shed 0 bases, J shed 6 bases, and the junction held 4 bases outside the gene matches. The CDR3 sequence is CASSLTGQGASNEQFF. In DNA, the CDR3 is TGTGCCAGCAGCTTAACAGGACAGGGGGCTTCCAATGAGCAGTTCTTC.

Only one count was recorded for this clone. The chain has TRBV5-1 and TRBJ2-3; D might be TRBD2 (6 bases). Germline CDR1 reads SGHRS; CDR2 reads YFSETQ. The CDR3 is made up of 15 amino acids. V shed 4 bases and J shed 3 bases, with 15 bases lying between them. CDR3 sequence reads: CASSRTAGGTDTQYF. As DNA, the CDR3 is TGCGCCAGCAGCCGTACCGCAGGAGGGACAGATACGCAGTATTTT. The full variable domain, completed using reference TRBV5-1 and TRBJ2-3, is KAGVTQTPRYLIKTRGQQVTLSCSPISGHRSVSWYQQTPGQGLQFLFEYFSETQRNKGNFPGRFSGRQFSNSRSEMNVSTLELGDSALYLCASSRTAGGTDTQYFGPGTRLTVL.

The chain links TRBV3-1 (or the pseudogene TRBV3-2) to TRBJ1-2; D not certain. Trimming took 3 bases from V and 8 from J, leaving 10 bases between them. Per germline, CDR1 LGHDT and CDR2 YNNKEL (reference sequence). This CDR3 is built from 12 residues. The CDR3 here is CASSQMEGGYTF. DNA of the CDR3: TGTGCCAGCAGCCAGATGGAGGGCGGCTACACCTTC.

This clone was observed a single time. The V call is TRBV30, the J call TRBJ1-6, with 7 bases fitting TRBD1. V shed 3 bases, J shed 8 bases, and the junction held 4 bases outside the gene matches. Germline V lookup: CDR1 GTSNPN, CDR2 SVGIG (reference sequence). The CDR3 is 13 residues long. CDR3 nucleotides: TGTGCCTGGAGGGGACAGACATATTCACCCCTCCACTTT. It encodes CAWRGQTYSPLHF. Full variable domain (rest looked up from reference TRBV30 and TRBJ1-6): SQTIHQWPATLVQPVGSPLSLECTVEGTSNPNLYWYRQAAGRGLQLLFYSVGIGQISSEVPQNLSASRPQDRQFILSSKKLLLSDSGFYLCAWRGQTYSPLHFGNGTRLTVT.

Only a few counts were recorded for this clone. This chain connects TRBV19 to TRBJ1-1, with D unclear. Germline CDR1 is LNHDA and CDR2 is SQIVND (reference sequence). The CDR3 runs 16 residues. With 6 bases removed from V and 4 bases from J, the gap between germline ends came to 21 bases. CDR3 region: CASRVQARGEGTEAFF. In DNA, the CDR3 is TGTGCCAGTAGGGTCCAGGCCCGCGGGGAGGGCACTGAAGCTTTCTTT.

The genes are TRBV9 and TRBJ2-3; D not resolved. Germline CDR1 reads SGDLS; CDR2 reads YYNGEE. V was shortened by 0 bases and J by 6 bases, with 11 bases between the two germline ends. The CDR3 totals 14 residues. The DNA of the CDR3 is TGTGCCAGCAGCGTAGGACTTCGCGGTGATACGCAGTATTTT. The encoded protein is CASSVGLRGDTQYF.

This clone is a singleton in its sample. The CDR3 DNA sequence: TGTGCCAGCAGCTTGCAAGACTGGTACACTGAAGCTTTCTTT. Translating it yields CASSLQDWYTEAFF. This chain joins TRBV5-6 and TRBJ1-1; D is ambiguous. This CDR3 is 14 amino acids long. V was shortened by 1 base and J by 3 bases, with 10 bases between the two germline ends. Germline lookup yields CDR1 SGHDT and CDR2 YYEEEE.

The rearrangement links TRBV11-2 to TRBJ1-1; D possibly corresponds to TRBD1 (6 bases). Germline V gene sequence: CDR1 SGHAT, CDR2 FQNNGV. Trimming cost V 2 bases and J 0 bases, with 10 bases left between them. This CDR3 contains 15 residues. DNA of the CDR3: TGTGCCAGCAGCTTAACGGACAGCATGAACACTGAAGCTTTCTTT. It codes for CASSLTDSMNTEAFF.

Regarding this clone: The junction differs from germline at one of its ends, possibly a read error. V usage is TRBV12-3 or TRBV12-4 and J usage is TRBJ1-2; 7 bases are a match to TRBD1. This CDR3 is 11 amino acids long. The chain's CDR3 is CASSLDRDSLF. CDR3 DNA: TGTGCCAGCAGTTTGGACCGGGACAGTCTCTTC.

The chain carries TRBV18 and TRBJ1-5, with TRBD1 matching 7 bases. Germline V gene lookup returns CDR1 KGHSH and CDR2 LQKENI. V lost 2 bases to trimming and J lost 4 bases; unmatched junction nucleotides: 8. The length of the CDR3 is 16 residues. The CDR3 DNA reads TGTGCCAGCTCACCAGCAGGGGGGTGGTATAATCAGCCCCAGCATTTT. It specifies CASSPAGGWYNQPQHF.

The V and J genes are TRBV7-2 and TRBJ1-1; possibly TRBD1 for D (5 bases). The CDR3 covers 14 residues. Germline CDR1 is SGHTA and CDR2 is FQGNSA. The V and J ends lost 8 bases and 4 bases respectively, with 17 bases between them. The CDR3 bases are TGTGCCAGCGTTTCGGCAGGGATTTTCACTGAAGCTTTCTTT. Amino acid sequence: CASVSAGIFTEAFF. Variable domain in full (rest from reference TRBV7-2 and TRBJ1-1): GAGVSQSPSNKVTEKGKDVELRCDPISGHTALYWYRQSLGQGLEFLIYFQGNSAPDKSGLPSDRFSAERTGGSVSTLTIQRTQQEDSAVYLCASVSAGIFTEAFFGQGTRLTVV.

The chain carries TRBV7-2 and TRBJ1-2; D perhaps matches TRBD1 (5 bases). The germline CDR1 and CDR2 sequences are SGHTA and FQGNSA. The CDR3 spans 15 residues. The V and J ends lost 5 bases and 0 bases respectively, with 13 bases between them. The CDR3 sequence is CASSLGRESNYGYTF. CDR3 DNA: TGTGCCAGCAGCCTGGGGCGAGAGTCTAACTATGGCTACACCTTC.

CDR3 sequence (DNA): TGTGCCAGCAGCAGACTCCCCGTGCAGTTAGCTAACTATGGCTACACCTTC. It specifies CASSRLPVQLANYGYTF. The chain couples TRBV27 to TRBJ1-2, with D unresolved. Germline CDR1 reads MNHEY; CDR2 reads SMNVEV (reference sequence). The CDR3 loop spans 17 amino acids. Trimming took off 6 bases at V and 0 bases at J, with 20 bases between the two ends.

This chain uses TRBV18 with TRBJ2-1, with TRBD1 as a possible D gene (6 bases). From germline, CDR1 is KGHSH and CDR2 LQKENI. The length of the CDR3 is 15 residues. Deletions cut 6 bases from V and 7 bases from J, with 19 bases between. In DNA form, the CDR3 reads TGTGCCAGCTCGTCCTTTGGACAGTCGGGGAATGAGCAGTTCTTC. Amino acids: CASSSFGQSGNEQFF. The full variable domain, rest sourced from reference TRBV18 and TRBJ2-1, is NAGVMQNPRHLVRRRGQEARLRCSPMKGHSHVYWYRQLPEEGLKFMVYLQKENIIDESGMPKERFSAEFPKEGPSILRIQQVVRGDSAAYFCASSSFGQSGNEQFFGPGTRLTVL.

Comment on this clone: The same CDR3 also results from other DNA sequences found in this sample. This chain uses TRBV5-4 with TRBJ1-3; no reliable D call. Germline CDR1 reads SGHNT; CDR2 reads YYREEE (reference sequence). This CDR3 has 13 amino acids. The ends were cut back, 0 bases at V and 3 bases at J, with 4 bases in the middle. The CDR3 bases are TGTGCCAGCAGCTTGGCGGGTGGAAACACCATATATTTT. It translates to CASSLAGGNTIYF.

This chain connects TRBV5-5 to TRBJ1-2; 7 positions agree with TRBD1. This CDR3 contains 12 residues. J lost 13 bases, V lost 0 bases, and 6 bases had no gene match. CDR1 and CDR2 from the germline V gene are SGHKS and YYEKEE (reference sequence). The DNA for the CDR3 is TGTGCCAGCAGCTTGGCCACAGGGGTTGGCACCTTC. Protein product: CASSLATGVGTF.

The chain uses TRBV3-1 (or the pseudogene TRBV3-2) and TRBJ1-1; D is undetermined. The CDR3 length is 14 residues. V was shortened by 0 bases and J by 1 base, with 6 bases between the two germline ends. The germline V gene has CDR1 LGHDT and CDR2 YNNKEL (reference sequence). The CDR3 is CASSQDQWNTEAFF. CDR3 bases: TGTGCCAGCAGCCAAGATCAGTGGAACACTGAAGCTTTCTTT.

The chain carries TRBV7-2 and TRBJ2-3, with 9 bases matching TRBD1. From germline, CDR1 is SGHTA and CDR2 FQGNSA. The CDR3 spans 16 residues. Losses at the gene ends were 5 bases for V and 5 bases for J; bases not matched to a gene: 11. DNA of the CDR3: TGTGCCAGCAGCCCGCACTGGGGACAGGGAGGAGATACGCAGTATTTT. It encodes CASSPHWGQGGDTQYF.

V gene TRBV9 combines with J gene TRBJ1-5, with TRBD1 as a possible D gene (6 bases). CDR3 length: 15 amino acids. V dropped 0 bases and J dropped 5 bases, with 12 bases sitting between them. CDR1 is SGDLS, CDR2 YYNGEE, per germline. CDR3 region: CASSVGWQGYQPQHF. CDR3 DNA: TGTGCCAGCAGCGTAGGGTGGCAGGGGTATCAGCCCCAGCATTTT.

This chain uses TRBV5-1 with TRBJ1-2; 8 bases are shared with TRBD1. The length of the CDR3 is 17 residues. V trimming: 7 bases; J trimming: 4 bases; junction bases outside the gene matches: 18. The germline V gene encodes CDR1 SGHRS and CDR2 YFSETQ. This chain's CDR3 is CASRLTGDRTQSYGYTF. In DNA, the CDR3 is TGCGCCAGCCGGTTGACAGGGGACAGGACCCAGAGCTATGGCTACACCTTC.

This clone was observed once. This chain uses TRBV7-9 with TRBJ1-6; 7 nucleotides match TRBD1. V dropped 1 base and J dropped 7; count of bases not matched to a gene: 4. CDR3 size: 15 residues. Germline V CDR1 and CDR2: SEHNR, FQNEAQ (reference sequence). The CDR3 loop reads CASSLVGQLNSPLHF. CDR3 bases: TGTGCCAGCAGCTTAGTGGGACAGCTCAATTCACCCCTCCACTTT.